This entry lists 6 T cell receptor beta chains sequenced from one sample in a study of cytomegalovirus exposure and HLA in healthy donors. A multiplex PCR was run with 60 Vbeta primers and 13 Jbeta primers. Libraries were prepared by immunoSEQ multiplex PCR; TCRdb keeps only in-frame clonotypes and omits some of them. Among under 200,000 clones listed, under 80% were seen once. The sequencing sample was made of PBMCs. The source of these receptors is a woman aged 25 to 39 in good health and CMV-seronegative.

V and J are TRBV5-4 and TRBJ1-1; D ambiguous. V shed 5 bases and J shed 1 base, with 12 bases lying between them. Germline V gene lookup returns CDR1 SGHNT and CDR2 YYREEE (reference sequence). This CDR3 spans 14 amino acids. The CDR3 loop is CASRPGLSNTEAFF. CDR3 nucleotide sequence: TGTGCCAGCAGGCCTGGACTATCGAACACTGAAGCTTTCTTT. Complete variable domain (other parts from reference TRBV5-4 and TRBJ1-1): ETGVTQSPTHLIKTRGQQVTLRCSSQSGHNTVSWYQQALGQGPQFIFQYYREEENGRGNFPPRFSGLQFPNYSSELNVNALELDDSALYLCASRPGLSNTEAFFGQGTRLTVV.

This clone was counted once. This CDR3 reads CASGSTVTSGGSNEQFF. Written as DNA, the CDR3 is TGTGCTAGTGGTTCGACCGTGACTAGCGGGGGGTCGAATGAGCAGTTCTTC. This chain joins TRBV12-5 and TRBJ2-1; 13 nucleotides agree with TRBD2. Germline CDR1 reads LGHNT; CDR2 reads FRNRAP. The CDR3 has 17 amino acids. With V trimmed by 4 bases and J by 7 bases, 10 bases remained unmatched.

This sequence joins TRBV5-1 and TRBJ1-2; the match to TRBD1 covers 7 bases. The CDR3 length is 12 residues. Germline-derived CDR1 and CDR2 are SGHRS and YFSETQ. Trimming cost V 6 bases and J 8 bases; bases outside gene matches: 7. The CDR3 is CASTLDREGYTF. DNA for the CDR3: TGCGCCAGCACCCTCGACAGGGAGGGCTACACCTTC.

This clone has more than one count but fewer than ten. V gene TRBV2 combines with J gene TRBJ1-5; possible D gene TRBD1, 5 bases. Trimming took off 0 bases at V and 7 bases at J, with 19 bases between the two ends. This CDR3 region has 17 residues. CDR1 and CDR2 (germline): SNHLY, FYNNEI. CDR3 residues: CASSEAAGPRLRQPQHF. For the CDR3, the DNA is TGTGCCAGCAGTGAAGCCGCGGGGCCAAGGCTCCGGCAGCCCCAGCATTTT. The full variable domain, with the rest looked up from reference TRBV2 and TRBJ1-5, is EPEVTQTPSHQVTQMGQEVILRCVPISNHLYFYWYRQILGQKVEFLVSFYNNEISEKSEIFDDQFSVERPDGSNFTLKIRSTKLEDSAMYFCASSEAAGPRLRQPQHFGDGTRLSIL.

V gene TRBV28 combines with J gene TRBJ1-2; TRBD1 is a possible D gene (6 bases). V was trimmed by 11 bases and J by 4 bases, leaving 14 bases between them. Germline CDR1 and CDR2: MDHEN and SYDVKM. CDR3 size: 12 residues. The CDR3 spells CASQQGSYGYTF. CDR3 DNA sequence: TGTGCCTCCCAACAGGGATCCTATGGCTACACCTTC.

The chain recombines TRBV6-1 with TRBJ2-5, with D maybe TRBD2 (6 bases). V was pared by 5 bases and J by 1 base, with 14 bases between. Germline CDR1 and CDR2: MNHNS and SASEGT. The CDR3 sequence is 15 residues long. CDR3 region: CASSITRDSQETQYF. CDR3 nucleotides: TGTGCCAGCAGTATTACCCGGGACTCCCAAGAGACCCAGTACTTC.